The clone carrying this TCR beta chain came up a few times. Its antigen is unknown. This record comes from a study of identical twins. Study observations and caveats: Insertions were fewer in abundant cord blood beta clonotypes, whereas memory repertoires showed none of this pattern.

TCRdb redid the calling of the 5' RACE reads with MiXCR, one entry per CDR3 protein. The sample shows some 600,000 distinct CDR3 sequences, under 8.5% of them seen only once. The germline CDR1 and CDR2 sequences are SGDLS and YYNGEE. The V gene end was trimmed by 2 bases and the J gene end by 3 bases; junction bases not matched to a gene: 4. This CDR3 has 15 residues. These data were also filed under a second study, of yellow fever vaccine responses in identical twins.

Sequenced: PBMCs. This clonotype was obtained from a young woman in good health. V usage is TRBV9 and J usage is TRBJ2-7; 11 nucleotides match TRBD2. DNA of the CDR3: TGTGCCAGCAGCGTGACTAGCGGGAATGACTACGAGCAGTACTTC. It translates to CASSVTSGNDYEQYF.